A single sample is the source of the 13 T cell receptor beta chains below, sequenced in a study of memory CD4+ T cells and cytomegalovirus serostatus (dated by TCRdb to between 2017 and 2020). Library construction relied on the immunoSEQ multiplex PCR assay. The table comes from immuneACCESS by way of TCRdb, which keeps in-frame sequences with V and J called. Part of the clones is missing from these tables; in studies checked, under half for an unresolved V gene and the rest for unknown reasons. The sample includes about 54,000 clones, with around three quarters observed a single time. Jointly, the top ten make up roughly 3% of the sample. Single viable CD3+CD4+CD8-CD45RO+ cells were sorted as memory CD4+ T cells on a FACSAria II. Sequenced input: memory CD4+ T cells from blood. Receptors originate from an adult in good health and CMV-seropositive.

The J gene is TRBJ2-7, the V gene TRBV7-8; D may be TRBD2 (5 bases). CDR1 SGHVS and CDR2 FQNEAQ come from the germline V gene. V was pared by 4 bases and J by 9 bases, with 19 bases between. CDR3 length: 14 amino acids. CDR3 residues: CASSSRTGFRVQYF. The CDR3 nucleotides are TGTGCCAGCAGCTCTCGGACTGGGTTCCGAGTGCAGTACTTC. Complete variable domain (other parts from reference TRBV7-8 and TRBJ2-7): GAGVSQSPRYKVAKRGQDVALRCDPISGHVSLFWYQQALGQGPEFLTYFQNEAQLDKSGLPSDRFFAERPEGSVSTLKIQRTQQEDSAVYLCASSSRTGFRVQYFGPGTRLTVT.

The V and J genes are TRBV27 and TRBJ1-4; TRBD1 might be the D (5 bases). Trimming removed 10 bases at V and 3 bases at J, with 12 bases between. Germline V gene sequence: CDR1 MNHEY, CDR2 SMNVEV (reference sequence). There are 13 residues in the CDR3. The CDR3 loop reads CATGAAPNEKLFF. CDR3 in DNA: TGTGCCACCGGGGCAGCACCTAATGAAAAACTGTTTTTT.

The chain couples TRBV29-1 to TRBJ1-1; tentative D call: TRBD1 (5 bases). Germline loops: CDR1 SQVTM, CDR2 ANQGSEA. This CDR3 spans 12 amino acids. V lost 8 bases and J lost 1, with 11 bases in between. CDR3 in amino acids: CSFIDRNTEAFF. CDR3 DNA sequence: TGCAGCTTCATAGACAGGAACACTGAAGCTTTCTTT.

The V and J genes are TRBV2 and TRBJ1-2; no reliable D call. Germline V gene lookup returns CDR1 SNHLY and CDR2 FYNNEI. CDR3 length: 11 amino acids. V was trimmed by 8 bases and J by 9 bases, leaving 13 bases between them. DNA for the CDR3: TGTGCCAGCGAATCTGAGGGAAGCTACACCTTC. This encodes CASESEGSYTF.

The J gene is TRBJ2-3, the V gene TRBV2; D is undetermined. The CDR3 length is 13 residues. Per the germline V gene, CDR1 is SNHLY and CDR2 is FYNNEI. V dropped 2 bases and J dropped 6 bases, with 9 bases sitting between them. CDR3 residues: CASSEQFMDTQYF. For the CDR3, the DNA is TGTGCCAGCAGTGAACAGTTTATGGATACGCAGTATTTT.

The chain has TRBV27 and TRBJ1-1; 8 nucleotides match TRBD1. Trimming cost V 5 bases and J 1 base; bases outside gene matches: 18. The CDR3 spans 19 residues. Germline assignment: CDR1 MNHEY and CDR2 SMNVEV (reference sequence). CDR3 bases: TGTGCCAGCAGTGGGGGTCGTGGCCTGCGGGGGACAGGGAACACTGAAGCTTTCTTT. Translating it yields CASSGGRGLRGTGNTEAFF.

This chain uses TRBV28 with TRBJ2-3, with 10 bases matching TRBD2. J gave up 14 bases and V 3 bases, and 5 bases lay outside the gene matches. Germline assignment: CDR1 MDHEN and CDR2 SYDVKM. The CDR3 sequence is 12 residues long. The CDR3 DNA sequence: TGTGCCAGCAGTTTCAGCGGGGGGGGTTGGTATTTT. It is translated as CASSFSGGGWYF.

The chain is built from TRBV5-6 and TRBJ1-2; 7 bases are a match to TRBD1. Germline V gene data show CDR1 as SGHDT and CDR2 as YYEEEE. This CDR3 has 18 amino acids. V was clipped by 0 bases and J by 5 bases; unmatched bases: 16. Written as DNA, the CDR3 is TGTGCCAGCAGCTTGGCTCTCTCTAGGACAGGCCGCTCGTATGGCTACACCTTC. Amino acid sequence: CASSLALSRTGRSYGYTF. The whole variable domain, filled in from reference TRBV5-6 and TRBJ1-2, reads DAGVTQSPTHLIKTRGQQVTLRCSPKSGHDTVSWYQQALGQGPQFIFQYYEEEERQRGNFPDRFSGHQFPNYSSELNVNALLLGDSALYLCASSLALSRTGRSYGYTFGSGTRLTVV.

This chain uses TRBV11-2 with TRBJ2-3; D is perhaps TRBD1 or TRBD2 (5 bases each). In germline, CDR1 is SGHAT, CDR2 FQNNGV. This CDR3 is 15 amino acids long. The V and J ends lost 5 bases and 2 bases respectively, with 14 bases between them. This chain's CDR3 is CASSKHGATTDTQYF. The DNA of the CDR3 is TGTGCCAGCAGCAAACACGGGGCAACCACAGATACGCAGTATTTT.

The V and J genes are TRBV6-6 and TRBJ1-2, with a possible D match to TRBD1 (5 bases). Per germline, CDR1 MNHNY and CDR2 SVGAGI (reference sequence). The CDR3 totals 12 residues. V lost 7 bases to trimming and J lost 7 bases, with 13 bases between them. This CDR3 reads CASIEGPSGYTF. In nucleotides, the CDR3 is TGTGCCAGCATCGAGGGGCCCTCTGGCTACACCTTC.

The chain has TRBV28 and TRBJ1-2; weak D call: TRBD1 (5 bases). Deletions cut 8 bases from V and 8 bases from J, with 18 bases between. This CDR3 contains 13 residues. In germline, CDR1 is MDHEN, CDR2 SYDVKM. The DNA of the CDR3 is TGTGCCAGCGGTCGGGGGGTTTCGCGGGGCTACACCTTC. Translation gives CASGRGVSRGYTF.

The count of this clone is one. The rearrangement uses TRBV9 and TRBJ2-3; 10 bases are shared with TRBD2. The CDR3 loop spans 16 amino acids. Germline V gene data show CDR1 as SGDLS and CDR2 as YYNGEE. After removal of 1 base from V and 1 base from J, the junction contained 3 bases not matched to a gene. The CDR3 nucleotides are TGTGCCAGCAGCGTAAGGAGCGGGGGGGGCACAGATACGCAGTATTTT. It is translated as CASSVRSGGGTDTQYF. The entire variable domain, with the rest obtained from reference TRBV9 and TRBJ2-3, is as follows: DSGVTQTPKHLITATGQRVTLRCSPRSGDLSVYWYQQSLDQGLQFLIQYYNGEERAKGNILERFSAQQFPDLHSELNLSSLELGDSALYFCASSVRSGGGTDTQYFGPGTRLTVL.

CDR3 sequence (DNA): TGCGCCAGCAGTCGACGGGAGTTCAATGAGCAGTTCTTC. It is translated as CASSRREFNEQFF. The V gene is TRBV10-2, the J gene TRBJ2-1; D may be TRBD2 (6 bases). Germline lookup yields CDR1 WSHSY and CDR2 SAAADI. Between the trimmed V and J ends, which lost 5 bases and 6 bases, there was a span of 11 bases. The CDR3 runs to 13 residues.